The entry below describes one TCR beta chain. Its specificity is not known. The data originate from a study of cytomegalovirus exposure and HLA in healthy donors. Whole-study context: Most donors, around 81% of over 300 genotyped, fell in the Caucasian-associated ancestry cluster.

Broader study findings: From TCR beta sequences, most subjects' HLA-A and HLA-B alleles were reportedly predicted accurately.

The primer mix had 60 Vbeta and 13 Jbeta primers. Libraries were prepared by immunoSEQ multiplex PCR; TCRdb keeps only in-frame clonotypes and omits some of them. This table holds 150,000 to 200,000 clones, approximately 77% found once. The CDR3 covers 16 residues. Germline-derived CDR1 and CDR2 are PRHDT and FYEKMQ (reference sequence). The ends lost 6 bases at V and 4 bases at J; junction bases unmatched: 9. The sequenced sample was PBMCs. The sequence derives from a male donor in good health and CMV-seropositive. The J gene is TRBJ2-1, the V gene TRBV13, with 10 bases aligning to TRBD2. CDR3 amino acids: CASRPPRAGGYNEQFF. CDR3 coding DNA: TGTGCCAGCAGACCCCCTCGAGCGGGGGGGTACAATGAGCAGTTCTTC.